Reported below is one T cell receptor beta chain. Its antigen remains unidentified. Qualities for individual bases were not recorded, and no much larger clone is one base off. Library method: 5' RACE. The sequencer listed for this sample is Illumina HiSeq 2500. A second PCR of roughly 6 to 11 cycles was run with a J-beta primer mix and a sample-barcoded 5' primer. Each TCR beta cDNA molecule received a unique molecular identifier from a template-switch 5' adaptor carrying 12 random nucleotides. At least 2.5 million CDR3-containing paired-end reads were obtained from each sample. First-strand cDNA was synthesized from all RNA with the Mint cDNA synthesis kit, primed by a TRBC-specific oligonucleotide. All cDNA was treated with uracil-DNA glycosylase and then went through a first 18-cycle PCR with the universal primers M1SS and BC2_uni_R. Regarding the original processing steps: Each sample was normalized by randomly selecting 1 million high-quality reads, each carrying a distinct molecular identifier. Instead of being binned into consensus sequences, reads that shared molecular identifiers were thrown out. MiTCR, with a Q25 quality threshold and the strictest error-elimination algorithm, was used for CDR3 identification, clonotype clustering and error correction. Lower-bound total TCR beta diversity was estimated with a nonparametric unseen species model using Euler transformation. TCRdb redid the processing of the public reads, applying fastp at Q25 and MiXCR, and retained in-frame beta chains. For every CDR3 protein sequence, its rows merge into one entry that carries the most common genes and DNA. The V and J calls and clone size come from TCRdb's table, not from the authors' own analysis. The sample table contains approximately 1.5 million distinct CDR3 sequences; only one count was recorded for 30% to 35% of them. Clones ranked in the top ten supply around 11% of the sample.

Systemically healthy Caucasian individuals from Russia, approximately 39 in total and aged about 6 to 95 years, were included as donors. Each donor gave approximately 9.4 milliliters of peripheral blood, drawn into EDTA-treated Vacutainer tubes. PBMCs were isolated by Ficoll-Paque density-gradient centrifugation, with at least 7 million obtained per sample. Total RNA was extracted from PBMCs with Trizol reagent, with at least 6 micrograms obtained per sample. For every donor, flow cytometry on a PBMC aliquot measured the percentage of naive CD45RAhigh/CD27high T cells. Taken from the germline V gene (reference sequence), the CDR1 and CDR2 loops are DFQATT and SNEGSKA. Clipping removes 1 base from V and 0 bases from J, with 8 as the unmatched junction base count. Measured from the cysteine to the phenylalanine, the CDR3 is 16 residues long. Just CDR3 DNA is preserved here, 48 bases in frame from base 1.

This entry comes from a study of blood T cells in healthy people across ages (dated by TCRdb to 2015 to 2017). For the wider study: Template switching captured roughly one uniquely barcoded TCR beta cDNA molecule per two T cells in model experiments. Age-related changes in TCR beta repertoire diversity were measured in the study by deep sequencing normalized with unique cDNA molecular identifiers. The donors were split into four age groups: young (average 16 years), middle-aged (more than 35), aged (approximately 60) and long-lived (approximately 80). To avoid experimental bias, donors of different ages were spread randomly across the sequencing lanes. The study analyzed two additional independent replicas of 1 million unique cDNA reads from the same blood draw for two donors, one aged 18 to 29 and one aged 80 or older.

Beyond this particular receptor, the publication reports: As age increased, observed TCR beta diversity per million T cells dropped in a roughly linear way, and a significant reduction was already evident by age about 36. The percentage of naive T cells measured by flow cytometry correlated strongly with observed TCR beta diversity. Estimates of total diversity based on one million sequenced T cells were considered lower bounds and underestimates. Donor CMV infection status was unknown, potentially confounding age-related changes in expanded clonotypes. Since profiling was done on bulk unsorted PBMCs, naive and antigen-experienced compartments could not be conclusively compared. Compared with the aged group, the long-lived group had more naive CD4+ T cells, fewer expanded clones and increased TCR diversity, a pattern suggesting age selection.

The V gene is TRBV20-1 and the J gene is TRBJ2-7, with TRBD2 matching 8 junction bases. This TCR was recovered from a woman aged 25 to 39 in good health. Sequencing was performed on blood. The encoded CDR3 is CSARGRASGYSYEQYF. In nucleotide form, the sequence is TGCAGTGCTAGAGGAAGGGCTAGCGGGTACTCCTACGAGCAGTACTTC.